These T cell receptor beta chains were read from a single sample in a study of blood T cell repertoires in COVID-19. Using immunoSEQ multiplex PCR, the repertoire was profiled, and TCRdb retains in-frame clones only, with some absent. The data contain some 89,000 clones, roughly 72% of them singletons. The sequenced material came from peripheral blood. The receptors were sampled from a man aged 65-85 years with acute or convalescent COVID-19. Both conserved end residues are trimmed from each CDR3. Clone size, where shown, is once, few, many, or a class for clones that have expanded.

V gene,clone size,CDR3 protein
TRBV3-1/TRBV3-2,-,ASSPLNSGGANTDTQY
TRBV14,-,ASSQAWQNSPLH
TRBV28,-,ASSLYLQASGNTEAF
TRBV5-1,-,ASRAGNEQF
TRBV21-1,-,ASSKQDRVY
TRBV28,-,ASSLPLWRGNEQF
TRBV5-4,-,ASSMGQVSTDTQY
TRBV5-1,-,ASSVLASGNSPLH
TRBV3-1/TRBV3-2,few,ASSTGHSPGANVLT
TRBV7-9,-,ASSSQAGNGYT
TRBV5-8,few,ASSLFDRGNEQF
TRBV6-5,-,ASSPTGMYEQY
TRBV7-9,once,ASSGWGGTRSNEQF
TRBV10-1,-,ASSESTAREKLF
TRBV5-1,-,ASSLGIMGGMNTEAF
TRBV19,once,ASSIVIQNYGYT
TRBV6-6,few,ASRGGRETFSLQY